This T cell receptor beta chain was observed in a study of cytomegalovirus exposure and HLA in healthy donors (dated by TCRdb to about 2017). Looking at the study overall: An earlier analysis of 587 of the donors reported about 280 Gb of sequence data and 95 million to 130 million unique TCR beta sequences obtained from roughly 180 million T cells. Among the roughly 390 genotyped donors, roughly 80% belonged to the genetic ancestry cluster associated with self-reported Caucasian donors. Besides the first cohort of hundreds of subjects, a separate validation cohort made up of 90 to 150 different subjects was used. The number of donors typed differed by locus, with 629-630 for A, B, C, DRB1 and DQB1, 522 for DQA1, 606 for DPA1, and 472 for DPB1. The T cell repertoires of about 700 subjects were profiled by immunosequencing and related to cytomegalovirus serostatus. Approximately 300 gigabases of sequencing data and approximately 80 million unique TCR sequences were included in an early release covering roughly 600 HLA-typed donors. High-throughput TCR immunosequencing, statistical association of individual TCRs with disease status, and machine learning were combined to predict cytomegalovirus infection status. Donor age, sex, ethnicity and CMV serostatus were collected together with the repertoire data. In a later genetic analysis, genome-wide SNP genotypes for about three fifths of the roughly 670 donors were used, and that subset was treated as a discovery cohort. Several DR-DQ haplotypes were handled as single units for association and clustering because linkage in the cohort was strong. An earlier analysis of 587 of the donors used high-throughput TCR beta sequencing to judge whether each TCR beta V gene segment behaved as functional or pseudogenic. Every repertoire in the discovery cohort had been generated on one and the same sequencing platform. The study was designed to test whether signatures of past pathogen exposure could be identified by cataloging public T cell receptors. Among about 400 genotyped donors of the cohort, an average of approximately 240,000 unique TCR beta nucleotide sequences was sequenced per donor, of which approximately 19% were non-productive. Rather than using new phenotypic data, the later analysis identified candidate immune exposures from TCR beta sequences and from how often those sequences occurred across donors. To study patterns of TCR occurrence, a later analysis re-analyzed previously published TCR beta repertoires from several hundred donors and added high-resolution HLA genotyping. HLA typing covered class I and class II loci at four-digit resolution. Overall study outcomes, separate from this receptor: A total of 150 to 200 TCR beta chains were listed by the study as associated with cytomegalovirus. In an earlier analysis of some 540 of the donors, most TCR beta V segments appeared in productive rearrangements about 87% or about 30% of the time, broadly matching IMGT annotations. A further reported finding was that TCR beta sequences accurately predicted the HLA-A and HLA-B alleles for most subjects in the first cohort. CMV serostatus was the only immune exposure information available for the cohort. The classifier was reported to diagnose cytomegalovirus status with high specificity and sensitivity in both the original cohort and the validation cohort. According to a later analysis, TCR association rates differed among HLA loci, with DRB1 alleles showing the most associated TCRs and HLA-C alleles showing the fewest. At a false discovery rate of 0.05, a later analysis linked 15,000 to 20,000 TCR beta sequences to specific HLA alleles. Because counts were too low, approximately 15 rarely observed V segments, including chromosome 9 orphons, were excluded from the earlier analysis of under 650 of the donors. In this cohort, only TCR beta chains were sequenced, and detectable features were limited by the absence of alpha or paired-chain data. Most TCR sequences were observed very rarely across donors, whereas some public TCRs were present in many individuals. A later genetic analysis associated a missense DCLRE1C variant with V-gene and J-gene trimming of TCR beta chains, and an independent cohort replicated the association. A later analysis found that HLA-associated TCR beta chains were more clonally expanded and had lower generation probabilities than equally common non-associated chains. In a later genetic analysis, fewer N-insertions in productive TCRs were reported among donors in an Asian-associated ancestry cluster than the roughly 640-donor mean. A cluster of highly shared sequence variants was judged likely to represent a technical artifact of the sequencing pipeline. According to a later analysis, most CMV-associated TCR beta chains appeared to be HLA-restricted, and the HLA associations seemed to be driven largely by CMV exposure. Roughly uniform sequencing depth across donors was assumed in presence/absence analyses, although this assumption may not hold. Several of the top co-occurrence clusters appeared to be linked to parvovirus B19, influenza, CMV and Epstein-Barr virus, according to a later analysis. The 87-base-pair reads could not distinguish some IMGT-functional V segments, including TRBV6-2 and TRBV6-3, so those segments were excluded. In vitro tests confirmed that three of the cytomegalovirus-associated TCR beta chains recognize cytomegalovirus antigens. Strong co-occurrence of HLA alleles, especially DR and DQ, made assigning TCR associations to individual alleles difficult. HLA typing was unavailable for some donors at each locus, so association tests used only the typed subset. Linkage disequilibrium might explain the correlated functional status among segregating V segments, but an unknown experimental factor could not be ruled out. According to the authors, the approach could potentially be generalized to other disease states and immunological phenotypes.

The cohort was made up of approximately 700 healthy bone marrow donors. At the time of sampling, every cohort member was nominally healthy, though immune exposures that went unrecorded were likely present. The donor was CMV seronegative and was included in the group of several hundred seronegative cohort members. Every donor gave a peripheral blood sample, and the peripheral blood mononuclear cells from that sample were used for TCR beta sequencing. The Qiagen DNeasy Blood Extraction Kit was used to extract genomic DNA from the blood cell samples. V and J are truncated by 1 base and 8 bases respectively, leaving an intervening sequence of 18 bases. Spanning cysteine to phenylalanine, the CDR3 consists of 16 amino acids. Of all the DNA, just the CDR3 is kept, 48 bases in frame from base 1. CDR1 MGHDK and CDR2 SYGVNS were looked up in the germline V gene. Receptor libraries were prepared by the immunoSEQ multiplex PCR assay. The multiplex PCR relied on a mix of 60 forward primers for TCR Vbeta segments and 13 reverse primers for TCR Jbeta segments. The CDR3 region of rearranged TCR beta genes was amplified from genomic DNA by a multiplex PCR assay. The Illumina HiSeq System was used to sequence the amplified TCR beta libraries as 87-base-pair reads. The study's own analysis went as follows. A later analysis counted around 72 million unique TCR beta chains across the 550 to 700 repertoires, and around 9.9 million of these chains were shared by at least two donors. Raw reads were error-corrected and collapsed into unique sequences with a nearest-neighbor algorithm that merged closely related sequences to remove PCR and sequencing errors. To assign V, D and J gene segments, CDR3 sequences were aligned to IMGT reference sequences. Each retained sequence needed at least a six-nucleotide match to both a V gene segment and a J gene segment. A rearrangement counted as productive if the CDR3 had no stop codons and remained in frame with V and J, and every other rearrangement counted as non-productive. CDR3 was defined by IMGT convention, running from the second conserved V-encoded cysteine to the conserved J-encoded phenylalanine. The earlier analysis of approximately 500 of the donors excluded sequences that lacked an unambiguous match to a single V gene segment. In an earlier analysis of more than 500 of the donors, a V segment was called functional when productive rearrangements were above 56.7%, and segregating when the standard deviation between donors exceeded 5%. To diagnose cytomegalovirus status from the catalog of TCR beta chain sequences, a statistical classification framework was built. A later analysis assigned V and J genes by comparing TCR nucleotide sequences with IMGT/GENE-DB human TR gene sequences. A later analysis assigned CDR3 sequences and most-parsimonious VDJ recombination scenarios with the TCRdist pipeline. A later analysis defined each TCR beta chain by its CDR3 amino acid sequence plus V-gene family, and excluded reads lacking a unique V-gene family. A later analysis removed several hundred highly shared, low-generation-probability nucleotide sequences to deal with suspected cross-contamination and a sequencing artifact. For each public chain, a later analysis derived a clonal expansion index from normalized ranks of inferred template counts within each repertoire. In a later analysis, generation probabilities were computed with a VDJ recombination model fitted to out-of-frame rearrangements, and the resulting probabilities were checked against IGoR. Hypergeometric tests were used in a later analysis to score TCR-TCR, TCR-HLA and TCR-CMV co-occurrence, with a repertoire-size bias correction applied to the TCR pairs. False discovery rates were estimated in a later analysis by permuting HLA or CMV assignments 20 times. In a later analysis, co-occurring TCRs were grouped with DBSCAN, and TCRdist sequence similarity was added when clustering was performed within HLA-allele-positive subsets. Co-occurrence clustering excluded repertoires with fewer than 30,000 or more than 120,000 public chains, plus five with anomalous nucleotide sharing. Imported from immuneACCESS, the table was reduced by TCRdb to in-frame sequences with V and J called. These copies leave out some clones; in studies compared against another copy, an unresolved V gene accounts for under half, and the cause of the remainder is not known. V and J calls and clone size follow that table, whereas D and trimming were derived from the DNA. The table of this sample itemizes roughly 120,000 clones. The top ten hold roughly 4% of the sample.

To note about this clone: Its cognate antigen has yet to be identified.

The source is a man between 18 and 29 years old in good health and CMV-seronegative. Rearrangement joined TRBV25-1 to TRBJ2-1, and possibly TRBD2, on 7 matching bases. The sequenced material came from PBMCs. Here the CDR3 is given as CASSEWGLAEGYEQFF. The sequenced DNA: TGTGCCAGCAGTGAATGGGGGCTAGCGGAGGGCTATGAGCAGTTCTTC.